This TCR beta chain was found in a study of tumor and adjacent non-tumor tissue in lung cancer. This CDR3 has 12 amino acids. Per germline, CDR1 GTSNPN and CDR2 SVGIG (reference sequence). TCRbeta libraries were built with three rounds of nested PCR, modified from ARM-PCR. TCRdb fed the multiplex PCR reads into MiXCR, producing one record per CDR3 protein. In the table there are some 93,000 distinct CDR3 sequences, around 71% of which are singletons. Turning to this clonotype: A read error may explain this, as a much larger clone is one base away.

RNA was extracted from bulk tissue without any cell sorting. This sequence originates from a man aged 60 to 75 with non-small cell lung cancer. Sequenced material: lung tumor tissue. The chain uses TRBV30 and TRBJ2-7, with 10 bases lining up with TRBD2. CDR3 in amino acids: CAWRLAGYEKYF. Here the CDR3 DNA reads TGTGCCTGGAGACTAGCGGGGTACGAGAAGTACTTC.